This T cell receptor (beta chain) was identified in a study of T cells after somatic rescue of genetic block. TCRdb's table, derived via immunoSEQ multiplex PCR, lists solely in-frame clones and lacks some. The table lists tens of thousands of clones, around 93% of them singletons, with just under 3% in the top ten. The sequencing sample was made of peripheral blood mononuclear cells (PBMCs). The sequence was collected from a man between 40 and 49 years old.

CDR3 sequence (DNA): TGTGCCAGCAGTGAAGAGACCCAGTACTTC. This gives the protein CASSEETQYF. The chain has TRBV2 and TRBJ2-5; D gene ambiguous. The CDR3 spans 10 residues. Germline assignment: CDR1 SNHLY and CDR2 FYNNEI. V lost 1 base and J lost 6, with 0 bases in between.